The 24 T cell receptor beta chains presented below share a single source sample, sequenced in a study of shared clonotypes between healthy human individuals. TCRdb keeps only in-frame clones here, not all; method: immunoSEQ multiplex PCR. The sample records fewer than 850,000 clones, about two thirds being singletons. The sequencing input was memory CD4+ T cells sorted from blood. Regarding subset: CD45RA-negative fraction. All receptors derive from a woman under 40 in good health.

This clone was seen more than once but under ten times. The chain is built from TRBV7-3 and TRBJ2-5; D may correspond to TRBD1 or TRBD2 (5 bases each). Trimming took off 5 bases at V and 1 base at J, with 14 bases between the two ends. The CDR3 is 15 amino acids. Germline values: CDR1 SGHTA, CDR2 FQGTGA. CDR3 residues: CASSATGLPQETQYF. As DNA, the CDR3 is TGTGCCAGCAGCGCAACGGGGCTCCCCCAAGAGACCCAGTACTTC.

This chain uses TRBV10-2 with TRBJ2-7; 9 bases line up with TRBD1. The germline CDR1 and CDR2 sequences are WSHSY and SAAADI. The V segment lost 0 bases and the J segment 6 bases; nucleotides outside the gene matches: 6. The CDR3 is 15 residues long. CDR3 in amino acids: CASSESGTGFSEQYF. Written as DNA, the CDR3 is TGCGCCAGCAGTGAGTCTGGGACAGGGTTTAGCGAGCAGTACTTC.

This chain connects TRBV11-3 to TRBJ2-2, with 7 bases aligning to TRBD1. This CDR3 spans 14 amino acids. J gave up 4 bases and V 5 bases, and 4 bases lay outside the gene matches. The germline gives CDR1 SGHNT, CDR2 YENEEA. CDR3 DNA sequence: TGTGCCAGCAGCGGACAGGCCGGCACCGGGGAGCTGTTTTTT. It codes for CASSGQAGTGELFF.

The CDR3 region is CASSKGRFSQETQYF. DNA for the CDR3: TGCGCCAGCAGCAAGGGCAGGTTTTCTCAAGAGACCCAGTACTTC. This chain joins TRBV5-1 and TRBJ2-5; D not certain. The CDR3 sequence is 15 residues long. Trimming shortened V by 4 bases and J by 2 bases, and 15 bases separated the two germline ends. Germline loops: CDR1 SGHRS, CDR2 YFSETQ. Filled out from reference TRBV5-1 and TRBJ2-5, the complete variable domain reads KAGVTQTPRYLIKTRGQQVTLSCSPISGHRSVSWYQQTPGQGLQFLFEYFSETQRNKGNFPGRFSGRQFSNSRSEMNVSTLELGDSALYLCASSKGRFSQETQYFGPGTRLLVL.

The J gene is TRBJ1-2, the V gene TRBV19, with 9 positions matching TRBD1. Germline V lookup: CDR1 LNHDA, CDR2 SQIVND (reference sequence). The CDR3 runs to 13 residues. V lost 10 bases to trimming and J lost 7 bases; unmatched junction nucleotides: 10. CDR3 nucleotide sequence: TGTGCCACCAAACAGGGACAGGGAGGTGGCTACACCTTC. It yields the protein CATKQGQGGGYTF.

The J gene is TRBJ2-1, the V gene TRBV7-2, with D possibly matching TRBD2 (5 bases). Trimming cost V 1 base and J 0 bases, with 10 bases left between them. The CDR3 contains 16 residues. Germline CDR1 is SGHTA and CDR2 is FQGNSA. For the CDR3, the DNA is TGTGCCAGCAGCTTAGTTCCGGGAATCTCCTACAATGAGCAGTTCTTC. Protein sequence: CASSLVPGISYNEQFF.

The chain joins TRBV28 to TRBJ2-7, with a weak D call TRBD1 (5 bases). The CDR3 length is 11 residues. Germline V gene sequence: CDR1 MDHEN, CDR2 SYDVKM. V shed 4 bases and J shed 4 bases, with 5 bases lying between them. The DNA for the CDR3 is TGTGCCAGCAGTTACAGGTACGAGCAGTACTTC. The encoded protein is CASSYRYEQYF.

The CDR3 is CASSPNRPNYGYTF. The CDR3 DNA follows: TGTGCCAGCAGTCCCAACCGGCCTAACTATGGCTACACCTTC. This chain uses TRBV6-1 with TRBJ1-2; D is unresolved. V was clipped by 5 bases and J by 0 bases, with 10 bases between them. Germline lookup yields CDR1 MNHNS and CDR2 SASEGT. CDR3 length equals 14 residues.

The chain employs TRBV19 and TRBJ2-2, with 9 bases that match TRBD2. The trim removed 6 bases at V and 2 bases at J, leaving 10 bases unmatched. This CDR3 comprises 17 residues. The germline gives CDR1 LNHDA, CDR2 SQIVND (reference sequence). The CDR3 DNA reads TGTGCCAGTAGATACCCCCTAGCGGGAATTAACACCGGGGAGCTGTTTTTT. It codes for CASRYPLAGINTGELFF.

V usage is TRBV5-1 and J usage is TRBJ1-1; no clear D. The CDR3 runs to 12 residues. V was pared by 4 bases and J by 4 bases, with 8 bases between. The germline CDR1 and CDR2 sequences are SGHRS and YFSETQ. This chain's CDR3 is CASSASSTEAFF. The CDR3, as DNA: TGCGCCAGCAGCGCCTCGAGCACTGAAGCTTTCTTT.

The V and J genes are TRBV4-1 and TRBJ2-5; the D call may be TRBD1 or TRBD2 (5 bases each). Germline V CDR1 and CDR2: MGHRA, YSYEKL. The CDR3 runs 13 residues. Trimming stripped 8 bases from V and 4 bases from J, with 14 bases between. The CDR3 nucleotides read TGCGCCAGCGGGATGTGGGGGTCAGAGACCCAGTACTTC. Translation gives CASGMWGSETQYF.

The CDR3 sequence is CASSQHLADRANEQFF. The DNA of the CDR3 is TGCGCCAGCAGCCAACACCTAGCGGACAGAGCCAATGAGCAGTTCTTC. The chain uses TRBV4-1 and TRBJ2-1, with D possibly being TRBD2 (7 bases). The V end was cut by 2 bases, the J end by 6 bases, with 17 bases between. Germline CDR1 reads MGHRA; CDR2 reads YSYEKL. The CDR3 length is 16 residues.

V usage is TRBV30 and J usage is TRBJ1-6; D not resolved. Germline CDR1 and CDR2: GTSNPN and SVGIG (reference sequence). Trimming removed 2 bases at V and 10 bases at J, with 12 bases between. The CDR3 is 13 residues long. The chain's CDR3 is CAWSIQDRSPLHF. The CDR3 DNA follows: TGTGCCTGGAGTATCCAGGATCGCTCACCCCTCCACTTT.

This rearrangement joins TRBV2 to TRBJ2-7; 7 positions match TRBD2. The germline gives CDR1 SNHLY, CDR2 FYNNEI. The CDR3 covers 14 residues. V gave up 8 bases and J gave up 4 bases; unmatched junction bases: 11. CDR3 region: CASYPREEVYEQYF. The CDR3 bases are TGTGCCAGCTACCCCCGGGAGGAGGTGTACGAGCAGTACTTC.

The V call is TRBV29-1, the J call TRBJ1-1; 7 nucleotides agree with TRBD1. Germline CDR1 SQVTM, CDR2 ANQGSEA. With V trimmed by 4 bases and J by 0 bases, 2 bases remained unmatched. CDR3 length equals 13 residues. The CDR3 DNA reads TGCAGCGTTGGGGACAGCCTGAACACTGAAGCTTTCTTT. Translating it yields CSVGDSLNTEAFF.

The CDR3 coding sequence is TGTGCCAGCAGCCCTAGGGGAGGAGAAGAAAAACTGTTTTTT. As protein: CASSPRGGEEKLFF. V usage is TRBV5-4 and J usage is TRBJ1-4, with D possibly matching TRBD1 (5 bases). This CDR3 spans 14 amino acids. Germline CDR1 SGHNT, CDR2 YYREEE (reference sequence). Trimming shortened V by 4 bases and J by 8 bases, and 15 bases separated the two germline ends.

The chain has TRBV5-4 and TRBJ2-5, with 12 bases that match TRBD2. Germline V CDR1 and CDR2: SGHNT, YYREEE (reference sequence). V shed 5 bases and J 2 bases; nucleotides not matched to a gene: 7. This CDR3 has 16 residues. CDR3 in amino acids: CASSALAGGRQETQYF. The CDR3 region has the DNA TGTGCCAGCAGTGCGCTAGCGGGAGGGCGGCAAGAGACCCAGTACTTC.

DNA of the CDR3: TGTGCCAGCAGTTTAGCGGGAGTATTTAGGTACGAGCAGTACTTC. The encoded protein is CASSLAGVFRYEQYF. The rearrangement uses TRBV27 and TRBJ2-7; TRBD2 aligns across 7 bases. CDR3 length: 15 residues. Looked up from germline, CDR1 is MNHEY and CDR2 is SMNVEV (reference sequence). V lost 2 bases, J lost 4 bases, and 8 bases stayed unmatched.

The V gene is TRBV5-1, the J gene TRBJ1-2; no clear D. The germline V gene encodes CDR1 SGHRS and CDR2 YFSETQ. This CDR3 is built from 13 residues. V shed 4 bases and J shed 2 bases, with 9 bases lying between them. This CDR3 reads CASSIGPNYGYTF. The CDR3 DNA follows: TGCGCCAGCAGCATCGGACCCAACTATGGCTACACCTTC.

The sample holds a few counts of this clone. The rearrangement links TRBV27 to TRBJ2-4; no clear D gene. This CDR3 spans 10 amino acids. The germline V gene has CDR1 MNHEY and CDR2 SMNVEV (reference sequence). The ends were cut back, 11 bases at V and 9 bases at J, with 11 bases in the middle. The CDR3 spells CASWLGIQYF. CDR3 nucleotide sequence: TGTGCCTCTTGGTTGGGCATTCAGTACTTC.

The chain uses TRBV5-1 and TRBJ1-1; D remains ambiguous. Deletions cut 2 bases from V and 0 bases from J, with 11 bases between. CDR3 length: 15 amino acids. Per the germline V gene, CDR1 is SGHRS and CDR2 is YFSETQ. The CDR3 nucleotides are TGCGCCAGCAGCTTAGTGCGGATGATGAACACTGAAGCTTTCTTT. Residues: CASSLVRMMNTEAFF.

The chain combines TRBV9 with TRBJ2-2; 11 bases are a match to TRBD2. CDR3 length: 16 residues. CDR1 is SGDLS and CDR2 is YYNGEE in the germline V gene. V lost 0 bases and J lost 4; bases outside the gene matches: 2. CDR3 residues: CASSVASGRITGELFF. The CDR3 DNA is TGTGCCAGCAGCGTAGCTAGCGGGAGGATCACCGGGGAGCTGTTTTTT.

As DNA, the CDR3 is TGTGCCAGTAGTATAAGGTTTTGGGGTGGGGGAAGGGCAGACTATGGCTACACCTTC. This encodes CASSIRFWGGGRADYGYTF. V gene TRBV19 combines with J gene TRBJ1-2; D might be TRBD1 (5 bases). The CDR3 contains 19 residues. V was pared by 2 bases and J by 3 bases, with 25 bases between. CDR1 is LNHDA and CDR2 is SQIVND in the germline V gene (reference sequence).

The V and J genes are TRBV19 and TRBJ2-5; 15 bases match TRBD2. Trimming at V came to 5 bases and at J to 4 bases, leaving 8 bases not matched to a gene. Germline V gene data show CDR1 as LNHDA and CDR2 as SQIVND (reference sequence). The CDR3 is 17 amino acids. CDR3 sequence reads: CASSSLQGLAGGETQYF. The CDR3 bases are TGTGCCAGTAGTTCGCTCCAGGGACTAGCGGGGGGAGAGACCCAGTACTTC.